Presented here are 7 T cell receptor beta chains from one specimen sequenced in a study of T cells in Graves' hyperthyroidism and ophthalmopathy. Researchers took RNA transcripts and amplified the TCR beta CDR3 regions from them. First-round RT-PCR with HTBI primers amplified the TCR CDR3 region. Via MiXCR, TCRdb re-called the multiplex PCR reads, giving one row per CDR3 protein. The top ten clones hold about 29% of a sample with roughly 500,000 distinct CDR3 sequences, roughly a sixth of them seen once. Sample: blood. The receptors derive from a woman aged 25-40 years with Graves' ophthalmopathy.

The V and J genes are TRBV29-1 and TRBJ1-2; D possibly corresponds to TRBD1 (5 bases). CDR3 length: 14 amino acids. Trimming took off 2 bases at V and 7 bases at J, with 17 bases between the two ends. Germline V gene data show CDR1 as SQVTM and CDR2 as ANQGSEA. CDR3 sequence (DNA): TGCAGCGTTGAATCTGAACAGGCCGCGAGTGGCTACACCTTC. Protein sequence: CSVESEQAASGYTF.

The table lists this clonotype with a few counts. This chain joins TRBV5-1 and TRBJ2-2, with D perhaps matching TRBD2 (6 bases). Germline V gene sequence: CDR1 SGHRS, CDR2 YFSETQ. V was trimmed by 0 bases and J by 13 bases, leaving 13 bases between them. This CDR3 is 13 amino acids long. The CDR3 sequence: CASSLVGPEGLFF. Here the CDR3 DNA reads TGCGCCAGCAGCTTGGTGGGTCCGGAGGGGCTGTTTTTT.

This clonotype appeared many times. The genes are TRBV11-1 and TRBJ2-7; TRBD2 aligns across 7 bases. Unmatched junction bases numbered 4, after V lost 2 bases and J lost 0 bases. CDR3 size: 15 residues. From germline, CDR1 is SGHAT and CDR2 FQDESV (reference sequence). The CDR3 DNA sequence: TGTGCCAGCAGCTTACAGGCGGGAGCCTCCTACGAGCAGTACTTC. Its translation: CASSLQAGASYEQYF.

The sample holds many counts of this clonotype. The CDR3 bases are TGTGCCAGCAGCTTAGACGGTGGGGGGCGCTTCCGCGAGCAGTACTTC. This encodes CASSLDGGGRFREQYF. V usage is TRBV7-2 and J usage is TRBJ2-7; D possibly matches TRBD1 or TRBD2 (6 bases each). Germline V gene sequence: CDR1 SGHTA, CDR2 FQGNSA. V dropped 1 base and J dropped 6 bases, with 19 bases sitting between them. The CDR3 length is 16 residues.

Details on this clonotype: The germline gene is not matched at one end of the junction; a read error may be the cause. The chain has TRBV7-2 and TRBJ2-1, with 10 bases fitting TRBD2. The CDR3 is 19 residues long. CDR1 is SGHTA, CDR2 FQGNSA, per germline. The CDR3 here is CASGLASLAGAPSYNEQFF. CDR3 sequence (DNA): TGTGCCAGCGGCTTAGCGAGTCTAGCGGGAGCCCCCTCCTACAATGAGCAGTTCTTC.

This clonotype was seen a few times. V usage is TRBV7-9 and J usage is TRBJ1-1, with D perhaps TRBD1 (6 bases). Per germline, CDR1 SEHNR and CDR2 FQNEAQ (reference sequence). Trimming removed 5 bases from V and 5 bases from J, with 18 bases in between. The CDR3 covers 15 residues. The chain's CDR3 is CASSTQYREDTEAFF. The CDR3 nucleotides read TGTGCCAGCAGCACTCAGTACAGGGAGGATACTGAAGCTTTCTTT.

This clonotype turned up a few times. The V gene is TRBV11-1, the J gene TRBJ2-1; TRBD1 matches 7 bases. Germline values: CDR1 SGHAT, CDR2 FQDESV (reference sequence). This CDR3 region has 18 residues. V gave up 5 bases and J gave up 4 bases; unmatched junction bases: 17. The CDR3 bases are TGTGCCAGCAGCCTCCCCCCGTACAGGGGCGCGATTTACAATGAGCAGTTCTTC. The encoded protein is CASSLPPYRGAIYNEQFF. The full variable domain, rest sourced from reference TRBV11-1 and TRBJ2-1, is EAEVAQSPRYKITEKSQAVAFWCDPISGHATLYWYRQILGQGPELLVQFQDESVVDDSQLPKDRFSAERLKGVDSTLKIQPAELGDSAMYLCASSLPPYRGAIYNEQFFGPGTRLTVL.